This T cell receptor beta chain was obtained from a study of CD8 T cells in ankylosing spondylitis. Quantitative 5'-RACE was performed with molecular barcodes, and it yielded the TCR beta libraries. TCRdb fed the 5' RACE reads into MiXCR, producing one record per CDR3 protein. The repertoire holds 200,000 or so distinct CDR3 sequences, with over 10% as singletons. Whole-study findings and limits: Significantly higher representation of disease-linked clones was reported for matched ankylosing spondylitis synovial fluid. Relatively rare in peripheral blood, disease-linked clones were also CD8+.

This clonotype was recorded many times. Its matching antigen is unknown. The germline V and J ends were trimmed by 6 bases and 9 bases, with 12 bases remaining between them. The CDR3 covers 12 residues. Germline V lookup: CDR1 MDHEN, CDR2 SYDVKM. The specimen sequenced was blood, either unsorted or a sorted T cell fraction (not recorded which). The TCR was taken from a female donor with ankylosing spondylitis or in good health (not recorded which). This chain connects TRBV28 to TRBJ1-5, with D perhaps TRBD1 (5 bases). The CDR3: CASRSRVRPQHF. Here the CDR3 DNA reads TGTGCCAGCAGGTCCAGGGTGCGGCCCCAGCATTTT.